The table lists the clone carrying this T cell receptor beta chain with many counts. What it recognizes is unknown. The entry originates in a study of T cells in Graves' hyperthyroidism and ophthalmopathy. The overall study: Upon initial diagnosis and before any treatment, peripheral blood was collected.

The CDR3 regions of TCR beta were amplified from RNA transcripts. HTBI primers were employed in a first-round RT-PCR of the TCR CDR3. TCRdb independently ran MiXCR on the multiplex PCR reads; one entry per CDR3 protein. The table includes 280,000 or so distinct CDR3 sequences, approximately 26% detected once. Study-wide results and caveats: Patients with ophthalmopathy were separated from those with stable hyperthyroidism by a 13 V-J model. Blood samples included most of the expanded thyroid clonotypes exceeding 0.001.

The CDR3 covers 15 residues. V shed 3 bases, J shed 1 base, and the junction held 6 bases outside the gene matches. The sample comprised blood. The TCR sequence derives from a man aged 40-49 years with Graves' hyperthyroidism that later progressed to Graves' ophthalmopathy. The genes are TRBV12-3 or TRBV12-4 and TRBJ2-7, with 7 positions matching TRBD2. CDR3 bases: TGTGCCAGCAGTTTCAAACTAGCGCGATCCTACGAGCAGTACTTC. It codes for CASSFKLARSYEQYF.